One and the same sample provided the 14 T cell receptor beta chains below, sequenced in a study of response to subunit inactivated influenza vaccine. MiXCR, run by TCRdb on the RT-PCR reads, gives a single entry per CDR3 protein. Among roughly 780,000 distinct CDR3 sequences listed, approximately 17% were seen once. The specimen was PBMCs from blood, collected about 5 days after vaccination. Receptor source: a man over 45 who received an inactivated influenza vaccine.

The chain uses TRBV5-6 and TRBJ2-1, with D possibly TRBD2 on 6 matching bases. The CDR3 is 13 amino acids. Germline lookup yields CDR1 SGHDT and CDR2 YYEEEE. Trimming removed 2 bases from V and 9 bases from J, with 12 bases in between. CDR3 in DNA: TGTGCCAGCAGCTTTGGCCGGGAGAGTGAGCAGTTCTTC. As protein: CASSFGRESEQFF.

In this sample, this clonotype turned up many times. The rearrangement joins TRBV7-9 to TRBJ2-1, with TRBD2 matching over 7 bases. Germline V lookup: CDR1 SEHNR, CDR2 FQNEAQ (reference sequence). This CDR3 is 17 amino acids long. With 6 bases clipped from V and 2 bases from J, the junction kept 13 bases outside the gene matches. CDR3 nucleotide sequence: TGTGCCAGCAGTCCACTGCTAGCGGCCCTAACCTACAATGAGCAGTTCTTC. Translated: CASSPLLAALTYNEQFF.

This clonotype was detected only a few times. The V call is TRBV6-2 or TRBV6-3, the J call TRBJ1-5; D is uncertain. The CDR3 extends over 13 amino acids. The germline gives CDR1 MNHEY, CDR2 SVGEGT. V was shortened by 2 bases and J by 6 bases, with 8 bases between the two germline ends. The DNA of the CDR3 is TGTGCCAGCAGTTACCACTCCGGTCAGCCCCAGCATTTT. Translation gives CASSYHSGQPQHF.

J is TRBJ2-3 and V is TRBV5-1; TRBD2 aligns across 7 bases. Germline trimming cut 3 bases from V and 5 bases from J; bases unmatched to any gene: 3. CDR3 length: 13 amino acids. Germline V gene sequence: CDR1 SGHRS, CDR2 YFSETQ. In nucleotides, the CDR3 is TGCGCCAGCAGCTCTTCGGGGGGAGATACGCAGTATTTT. Its translation is CASSSSGGDTQYF.

The chain recombines TRBV5-1 with TRBJ2-4; D is uncertain. V lost 0 bases and J 8 bases, leaving 12 bases between the germline ends. Germline V gives CDR1 SGHRS, CDR2 YFSETQ. This CDR3 is 14 amino acids long. DNA of the CDR3: TGCGCCAGCAGCTTGGAAAGGTCAAGGGACATTCAGTACTTC. This translates into CASSLERSRDIQYF.

This clonotype was picked up a small number of times. The CDR3 region has the DNA TGCGCCAGCAGCTCGAGAAGAACCGGGGAGCTGTTTTTT. Encoded protein: CASSSRRTGELFF. The J gene is TRBJ2-2, the V gene TRBV4-1; D is unclear. There are 13 residues in the CDR3. CDR1 MGHRA and CDR2 YSYEKL come from the germline V gene. Trimming removed 5 bases at V and 5 bases at J, with 9 bases between.

The V call is TRBV2, the J call TRBJ2-3; TRBD1 matches at 7 bases. CDR1 is SNHLY, CDR2 FYNNEI, per germline. The ends lost 6 bases at V and 3 bases at J; junction bases unmatched: 6. This CDR3 contains 14 residues. The DNA of the CDR3 is TGTGCCAGCAGGCGACAGGGTAGAACAGATACGCAGTATTTT. It translates to CASRRQGRTDTQYF. Looking up the rest from reference TRBV2 and TRBJ2-3 gives the full variable domain: EPEVTQTPSHQVTQMGQEVILRCVPISNHLYFYWYRQILGQKVEFLVSFYNNEISEKSEIFDDQFSVERPDGSNFTLKIRSTKLEDSAMYFCASRRQGRTDTQYFGPGTRLTVL.

The V call is TRBV24-1, the J call TRBJ2-3, with a tentative D call TRBD2 (6 bases). Trimming left V 6 bases short and J 2 bases short, with 11 bases between. The V gene's germline CDR1 is KGHDR and CDR2 SFDVKD. The CDR3 runs 14 residues. The CDR3 reads CATSSRDATDTQYF. The CDR3 DNA sequence: TGTGCCACCAGTTCGCGGGACGCCACAGATACGCAGTATTTT.

This chain joins TRBV20-1 and TRBJ1-5; no firm D call. Germline CDR1 is DFQATT and CDR2 is SNEGSKA (reference sequence). The CDR3 sequence is 13 residues long. The V end lost 4 bases, the J end lost 1 base, and 8 bases lay between the germline ends. CDR3 amino acids: CSATSTSNQPQHF. DNA of the CDR3: TGCAGTGCTACGTCAACCAGCAATCAGCCCCAGCATTTT.

V usage is TRBV27 and J usage is TRBJ2-1; D is possibly TRBD1 or TRBD2 (5 bases each). V was clipped by 7 bases and J by 8 bases, with 18 bases between them. Germline V lookup: CDR1 MNHEY, CDR2 SMNVEV (reference sequence). This CDR3 has 14 amino acids. The chain's CDR3 is CASTSYWGWDEQFF. The CDR3 nucleotides read TGTGCCAGCACTAGTTATTGGGGGTGGGATGAGCAGTTCTTC.

This clonotype was counted many times. This chain joins TRBV6-1 and TRBJ1-2, with TRBD1 identical over 9 bases. With V trimmed by 6 bases and J by 0 bases, 2 bases remained unmatched. There are 14 residues in the CDR3. Germline CDR1 is MNHNS and CDR2 is SASEGT. CDR3 in amino acids: CASRGQGANYGYTF. DNA of the CDR3: TGTGCCAGCAGGGGACAGGGAGCTAACTATGGCTACACCTTC.

This clonotype was observed at least ten times. This chain uses TRBV29-1 with TRBJ2-7; 10 nucleotides agree with TRBD2. The trim removed 7 bases at V and 4 bases at J, leaving 10 bases unmatched. Looked up from germline, CDR1 is SQVTM and CDR2 is ANQGSEA. The CDR3 has 14 amino acids. The CDR3 coding sequence is TGCAGCGCTGGAGGGGCTAGCGGGGGATACGAGCAGTACTTC. This sequence encodes CSAGGASGGYEQYF.

This clonotype was seen a few times. The rearrangement joins TRBV20-1 to TRBJ1-1; D gene uncertain. Trimming removed 7 bases from V and 0 bases from J, with 12 bases in between. The CDR3 extends over 13 amino acids. Germline CDR1 is DFQATT and CDR2 is SNEGSKA (reference sequence). The CDR3 protein is CSVSPGVNTEAFF. The CDR3 bases are TGCAGTGTCAGCCCCGGGGTGAACACTGAAGCTTTCTTT.

In its sample, this clonotype was seen a few times. The V call is TRBV10-3, the J call TRBJ1-2, with 7 bases aligning to TRBD1. The CDR3 is made up of 15 amino acids. V trimming: 10 bases; J trimming: 4 bases; junction bases outside the gene matches: 15. CDR1 and CDR2 (germline): ENHRY, SYGVKD. The CDR3 protein is CATRLQGGAGYGYTF. The CDR3 nucleotides are TGTGCCACGAGATTACAAGGGGGCGCGGGCTATGGCTACACCTTC.